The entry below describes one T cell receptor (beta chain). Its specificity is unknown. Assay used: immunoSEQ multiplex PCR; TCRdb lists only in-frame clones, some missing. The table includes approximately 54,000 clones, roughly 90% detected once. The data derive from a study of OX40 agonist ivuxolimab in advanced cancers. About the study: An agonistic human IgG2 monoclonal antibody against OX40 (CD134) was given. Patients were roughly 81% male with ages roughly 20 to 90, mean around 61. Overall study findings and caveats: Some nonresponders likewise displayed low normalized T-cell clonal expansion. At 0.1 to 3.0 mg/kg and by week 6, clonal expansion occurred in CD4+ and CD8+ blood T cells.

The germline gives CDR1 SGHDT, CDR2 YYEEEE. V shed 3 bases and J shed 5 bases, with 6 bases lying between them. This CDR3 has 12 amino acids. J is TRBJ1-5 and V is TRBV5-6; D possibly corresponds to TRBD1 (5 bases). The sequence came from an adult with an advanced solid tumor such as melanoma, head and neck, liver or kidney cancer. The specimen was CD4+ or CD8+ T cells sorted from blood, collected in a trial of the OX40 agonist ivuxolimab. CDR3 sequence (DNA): TGTGCCAGCAGCTGGGGGGATCAGCCCCAGCATTTT. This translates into CASSWGDQPQHF.